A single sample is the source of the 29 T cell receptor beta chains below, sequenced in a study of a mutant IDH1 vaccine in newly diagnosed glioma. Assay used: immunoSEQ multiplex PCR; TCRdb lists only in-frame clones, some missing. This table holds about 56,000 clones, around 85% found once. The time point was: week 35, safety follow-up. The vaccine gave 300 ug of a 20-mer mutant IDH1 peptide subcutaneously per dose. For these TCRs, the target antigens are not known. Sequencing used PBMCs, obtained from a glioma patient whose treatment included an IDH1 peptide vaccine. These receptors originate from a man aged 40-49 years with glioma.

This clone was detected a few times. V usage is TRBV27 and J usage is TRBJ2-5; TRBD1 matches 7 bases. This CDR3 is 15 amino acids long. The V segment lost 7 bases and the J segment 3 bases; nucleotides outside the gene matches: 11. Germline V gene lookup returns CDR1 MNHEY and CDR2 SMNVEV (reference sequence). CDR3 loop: CASTHAGTAKETQYF. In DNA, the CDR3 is TGTGCCAGCACCCATGCTGGGACAGCAAAAGAGACCCAGTACTTC.

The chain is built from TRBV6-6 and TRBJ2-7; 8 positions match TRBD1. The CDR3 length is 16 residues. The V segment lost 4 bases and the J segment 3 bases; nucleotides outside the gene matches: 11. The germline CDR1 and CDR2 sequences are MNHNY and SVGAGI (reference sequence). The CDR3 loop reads CASSSTGDQRGYEQYF. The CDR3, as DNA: TGTGCCAGCAGTTCGACAGGGGACCAACGAGGCTACGAGCAGTACTTC.

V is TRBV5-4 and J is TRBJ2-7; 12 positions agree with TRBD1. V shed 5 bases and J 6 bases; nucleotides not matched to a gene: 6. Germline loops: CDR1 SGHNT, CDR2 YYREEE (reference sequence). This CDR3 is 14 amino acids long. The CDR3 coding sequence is TGTGCCAGCAGGTCCGGGACAGGGGGCTTCGAGCAGTACTTC. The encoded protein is CASRSGTGGFEQYF.

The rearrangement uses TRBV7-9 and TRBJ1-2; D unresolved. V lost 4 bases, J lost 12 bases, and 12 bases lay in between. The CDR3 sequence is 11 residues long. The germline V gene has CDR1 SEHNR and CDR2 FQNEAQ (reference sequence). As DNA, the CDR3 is TGTGCCAGCAGCTACGCAGACGGCGACACCTTC. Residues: CASSYADGDTF.

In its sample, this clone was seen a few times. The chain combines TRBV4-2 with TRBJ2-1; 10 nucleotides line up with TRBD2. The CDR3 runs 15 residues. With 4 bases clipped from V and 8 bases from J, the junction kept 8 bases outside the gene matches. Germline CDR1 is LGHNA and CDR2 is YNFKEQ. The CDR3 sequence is CASSPASGSWDEQFF. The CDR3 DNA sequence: TGTGCCAGCAGCCCGGCTAGCGGGAGTTGGGATGAGCAGTTCTTC.

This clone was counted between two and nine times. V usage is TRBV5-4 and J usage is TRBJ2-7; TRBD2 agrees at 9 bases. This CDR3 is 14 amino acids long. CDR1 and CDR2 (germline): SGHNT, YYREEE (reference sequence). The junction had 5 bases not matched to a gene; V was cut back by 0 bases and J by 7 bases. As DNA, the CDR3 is TGTGCCAGCAGCTTGGAATTAGCGGGGGATGAGCAGTACTTC. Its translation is CASSLELAGDEQYF.

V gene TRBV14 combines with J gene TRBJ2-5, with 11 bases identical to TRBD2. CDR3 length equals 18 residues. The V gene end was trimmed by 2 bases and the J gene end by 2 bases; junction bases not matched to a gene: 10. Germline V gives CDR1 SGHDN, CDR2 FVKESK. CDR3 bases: TGTGCCAGCAGCCAATTGGCTAGCGGGAGGTCTGGGCAAGAGACCCAGTACTTC. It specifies CASSQLASGRSGQETQYF.

For the CDR3, the DNA is TGTGCCAGCTCATCGAATCTAGGGACAGGGCAGCCCCAGCATTTT. Its translation: CASSSNLGTGQPQHF. The rearrangement links TRBV18 to TRBJ1-5; 9 nucleotides match TRBD1. The length of the CDR3 is 15 residues. Germline-derived CDR1 and CDR2 are KGHSH and LQKENI. The J segment lost 7 bases and the V segment lost 5 bases, leaving 9 bases of the junction unmatched. The full variable domain, its missing parts supplied by reference TRBV18 and TRBJ1-5, is NAGVMQNPRHLVRRRGQEARLRCSPMKGHSHVYWYRQLPEEGLKFMVYLQKENIIDESGMPKERFSAEFPKEGPSILRIQQVVRGDSAAYFCASSSNLGTGQPQHFGDGTRLSIL.

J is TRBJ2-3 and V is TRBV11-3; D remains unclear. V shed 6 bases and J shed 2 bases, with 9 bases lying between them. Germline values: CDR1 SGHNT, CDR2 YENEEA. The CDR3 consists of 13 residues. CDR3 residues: CASRADATDTQYF. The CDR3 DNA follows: TGTGCCAGCAGGGCGGACGCCACAGATACGCAGTATTTT. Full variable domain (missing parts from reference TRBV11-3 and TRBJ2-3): EAGVVQSPRYKIIEKKQPVAFWCNPISGHNTLYWYLQNLGQGPELLIRYENEEAVDDSQLPKDRFSAERLKGVDSTLKIQPAELGDSAVYLCASRADATDTQYFGPGTRLTVL.

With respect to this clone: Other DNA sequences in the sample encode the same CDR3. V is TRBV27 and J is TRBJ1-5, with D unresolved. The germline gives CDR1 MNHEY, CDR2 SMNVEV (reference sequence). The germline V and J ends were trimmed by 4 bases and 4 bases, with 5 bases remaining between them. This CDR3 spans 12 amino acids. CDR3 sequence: CASSSRNQPQHF. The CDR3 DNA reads TGTGCCAGCAGTTCCCGAAATCAGCCCCAGCATTTT.

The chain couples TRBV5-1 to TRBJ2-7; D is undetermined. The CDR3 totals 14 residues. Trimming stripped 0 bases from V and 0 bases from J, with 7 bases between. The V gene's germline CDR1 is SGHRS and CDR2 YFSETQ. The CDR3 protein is CASSLATDSYEQYF. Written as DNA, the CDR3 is TGCGCCAGCAGCTTGGCTACGGACTCCTACGAGCAGTACTTC. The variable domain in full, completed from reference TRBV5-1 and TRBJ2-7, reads KAGVTQTPRYLIKTRGQQVTLSCSPISGHRSVSWYQQTPGQGLQFLFEYFSETQRNKGNFPGRFSGRQFSNSRSEMNVSTLELGDSALYLCASSLATDSYEQYFGPGTRLTVT.

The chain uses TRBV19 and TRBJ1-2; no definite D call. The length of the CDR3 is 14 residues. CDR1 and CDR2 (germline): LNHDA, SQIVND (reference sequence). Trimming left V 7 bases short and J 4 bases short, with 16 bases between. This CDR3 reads CASIDPHKGYGYTF. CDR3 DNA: TGTGCCAGTATCGACCCCCATAAGGGCTATGGCTACACCTTC.

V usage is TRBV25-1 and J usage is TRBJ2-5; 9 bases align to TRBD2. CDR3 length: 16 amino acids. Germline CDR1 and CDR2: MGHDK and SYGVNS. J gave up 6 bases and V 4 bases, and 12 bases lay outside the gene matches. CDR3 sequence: CASSGRGGRALKTQYF. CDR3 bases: TGTGCCAGCAGTGGTCGGGGCGGGAGGGCCCTAAAGACCCAGTACTTC. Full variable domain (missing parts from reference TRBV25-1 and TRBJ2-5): EADIYQTPRYLVIGTGKKITLECSQTMGHDKMYWYQQDPGMELHLIHYSYGVNSTEKGDLSSESTVSRIRTEHFPLTLESARPSHTSQYLCASSGRGGRALKTQYFGPGTRLLVL.

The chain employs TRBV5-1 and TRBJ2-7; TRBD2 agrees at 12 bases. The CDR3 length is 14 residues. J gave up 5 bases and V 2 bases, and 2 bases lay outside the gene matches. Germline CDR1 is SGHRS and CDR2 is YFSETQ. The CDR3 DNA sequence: TGCGCCAGCAGCTTACTAGCGGGAGGCAACGAGCAGTACTTC. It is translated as CASSLLAGGNEQYF.

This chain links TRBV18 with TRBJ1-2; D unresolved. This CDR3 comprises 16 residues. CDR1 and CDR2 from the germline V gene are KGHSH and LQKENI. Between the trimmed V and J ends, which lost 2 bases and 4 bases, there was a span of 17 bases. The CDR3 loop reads CASSPVRQEGLYGYTF. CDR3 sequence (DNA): TGTGCCAGCTCACCAGTCAGGCAGGAAGGGCTCTATGGCTACACCTTC.

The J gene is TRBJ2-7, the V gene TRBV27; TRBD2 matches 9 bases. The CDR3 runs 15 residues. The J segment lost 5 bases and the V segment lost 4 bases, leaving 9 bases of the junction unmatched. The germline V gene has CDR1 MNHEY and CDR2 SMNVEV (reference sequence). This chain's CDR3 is CASSSGTSIPNEQYF. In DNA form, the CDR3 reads TGTGCCAGCAGTTCGGGGACTAGCATACCCAACGAGCAGTACTTC.

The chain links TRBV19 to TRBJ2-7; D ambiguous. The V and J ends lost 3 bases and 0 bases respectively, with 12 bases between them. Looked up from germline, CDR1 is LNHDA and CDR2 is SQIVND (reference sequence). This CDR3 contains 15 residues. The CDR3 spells CASSMDLGRSYEQYF. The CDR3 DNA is TGTGCCAGTAGTATGGATTTAGGTCGCTCCTACGAGCAGTACTTC. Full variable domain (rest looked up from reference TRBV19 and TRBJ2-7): DGGITQSPKYLFRKEGQNVTLSCEQNLNHDAMYWYRQDPGQGLRLIYYSQIVNDFQKGDIAEGYSVSREKKESFPLTVTSAQKNPTAFYLCASSMDLGRSYEQYFGPGTRLTVT.

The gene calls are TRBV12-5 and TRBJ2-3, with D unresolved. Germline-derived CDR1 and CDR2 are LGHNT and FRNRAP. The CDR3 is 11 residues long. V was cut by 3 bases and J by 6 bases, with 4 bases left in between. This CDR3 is CASGFIDTQYF. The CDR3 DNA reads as TGTGCTAGTGGTTTTATTGATACGCAGTATTTT.

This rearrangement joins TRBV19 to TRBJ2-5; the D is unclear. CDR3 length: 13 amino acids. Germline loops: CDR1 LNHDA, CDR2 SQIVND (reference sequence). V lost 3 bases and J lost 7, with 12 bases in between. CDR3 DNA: TGTGCCAGTAGTATTGGCGGTCCAGGGACCCAGTACTTC. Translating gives CASSIGGPGTQYF.

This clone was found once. The DNA of the CDR3 is TGTGCCAGCAGCTCGACTAGCGGGGGAAAAGAGACCCAGTACTTC. Amino acids: CASSSTSGGKETQYF. The chain joins TRBV7-2 to TRBJ2-5; the match to TRBD2 covers 12 bases. Germline trimming cut 4 bases from V and 3 bases from J; bases unmatched to any gene: 3. Germline V gives CDR1 SGHTA, CDR2 FQGNSA. The CDR3 extends over 15 amino acids.

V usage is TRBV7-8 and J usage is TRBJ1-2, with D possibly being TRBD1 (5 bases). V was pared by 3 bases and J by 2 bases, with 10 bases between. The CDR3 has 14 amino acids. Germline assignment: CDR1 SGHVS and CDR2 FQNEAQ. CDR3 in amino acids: CASSFTDSNYGYTF. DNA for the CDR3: TGTGCCAGCAGCTTCACCGACAGCAACTATGGCTACACCTTC. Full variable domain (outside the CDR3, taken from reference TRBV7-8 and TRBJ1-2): GAGVSQSPRYKVAKRGQDVALRCDPISGHVSLFWYQQALGQGPEFLTYFQNEAQLDKSGLPSDRFFAERPEGSVSTLKIQRTQQEDSAVYLCASSFTDSNYGYTFGSGTRLTVV.

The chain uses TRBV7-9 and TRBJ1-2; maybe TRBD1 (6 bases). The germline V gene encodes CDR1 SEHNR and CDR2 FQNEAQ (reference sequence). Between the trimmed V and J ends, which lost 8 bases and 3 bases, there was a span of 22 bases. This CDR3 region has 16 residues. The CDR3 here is CASWGPRGERDYGYTF. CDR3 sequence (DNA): TGTGCCAGCTGGGGGCCTCGGGGCGAGAGGGACTATGGCTACACCTTC.

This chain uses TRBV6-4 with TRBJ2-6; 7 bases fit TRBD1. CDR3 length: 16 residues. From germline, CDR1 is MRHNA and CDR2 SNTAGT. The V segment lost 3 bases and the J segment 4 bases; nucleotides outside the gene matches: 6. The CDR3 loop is CASSEEGAGGANVLTF. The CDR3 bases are TGTGCCAGCAGTGAAGAGGGGGCAGGGGGGGCCAACGTCCTGACTTTC.

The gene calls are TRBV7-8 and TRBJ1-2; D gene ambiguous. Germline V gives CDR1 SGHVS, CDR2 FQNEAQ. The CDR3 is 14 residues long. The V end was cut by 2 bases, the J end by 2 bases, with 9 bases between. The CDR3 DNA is TGTGCCAGCAGCTTAATGGCAGCCAACTATGGCTACACCTTC. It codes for CASSLMAANYGYTF.

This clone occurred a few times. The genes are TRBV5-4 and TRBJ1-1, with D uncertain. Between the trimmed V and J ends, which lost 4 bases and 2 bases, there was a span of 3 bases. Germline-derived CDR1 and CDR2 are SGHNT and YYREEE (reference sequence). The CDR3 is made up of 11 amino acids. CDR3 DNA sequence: TGTGCCAGCAGCCTCAACACTGAAGCTTTCTTT. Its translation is CASSLNTEAFF.

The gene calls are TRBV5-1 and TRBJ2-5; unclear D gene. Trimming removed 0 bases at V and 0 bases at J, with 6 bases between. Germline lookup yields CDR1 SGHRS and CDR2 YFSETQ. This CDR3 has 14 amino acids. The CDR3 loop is CASSLGMDQETQYF. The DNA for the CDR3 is TGCGCCAGCAGCTTGGGTATGGACCAAGAGACCCAGTACTTC.

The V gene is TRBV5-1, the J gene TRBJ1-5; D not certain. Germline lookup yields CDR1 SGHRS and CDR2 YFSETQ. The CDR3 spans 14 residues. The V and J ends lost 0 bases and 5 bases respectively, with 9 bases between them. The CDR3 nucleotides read TGCGCCAGCAGCTTGGGTGGAGCGTATCAGCCCCAGCATTTT. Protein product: CASSLGGAYQPQHF.

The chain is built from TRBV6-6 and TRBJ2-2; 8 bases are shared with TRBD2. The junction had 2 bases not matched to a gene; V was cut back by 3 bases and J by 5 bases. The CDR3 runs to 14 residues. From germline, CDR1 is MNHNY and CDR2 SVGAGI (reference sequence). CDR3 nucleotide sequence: TGTGCCAGCAGTTATTTAGCGGGAACCGGGGAGCTGTTTTTT. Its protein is CASSYLAGTGELFF.

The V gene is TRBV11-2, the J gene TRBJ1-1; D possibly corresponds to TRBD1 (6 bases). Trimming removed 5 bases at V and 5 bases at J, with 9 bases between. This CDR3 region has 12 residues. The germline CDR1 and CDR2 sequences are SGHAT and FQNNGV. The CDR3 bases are TGTGCCAGCAGCCCAGGACAGACTGAAGCTTTCTTT. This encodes CASSPGQTEAFF.